Listed below are T cell receptor beta chains from one sample, sequenced in a study of shared clonotypes between healthy human individuals. Profiling relied on immunoSEQ multiplex PCR, and the TCRdb table lists in-frame clones only, not all of them. The sample yields roughly 700,000 clones, roughly 87% seen once. Sequencing was performed on memory CD8+ T cells from PBMCs. The receptors shown here come from a man aged 18 to 29 in good health. Some clones in this sample may be carry-over from other donors' samples. Both conserved end residues are part of each CDR3. Fields, in order: clone size, D gene, J gene, V gene, CDR3 DNA, CDR3 protein. A D gene is named only where the DNA matches it firmly. The listing skips clone size in some rows; elsewhere it reads once, few, many or a size class.

abundance: -; d_gene: -; j_gene: TRBJ1-4; v_gene: TRBV13; CDR3nt: TGTGCCAGCAGCGCTAGGCGGGGGCCGGTTGAAAAACTGTTTTTT; CDR3aa: CASSARRGPVEKLFF
abundance: -; d_gene: -; j_gene: TRBJ1-1; v_gene: TRBV9; CDR3nt: TGTGCCAGCAGTCTCAGTAAGAACACTGAAGCTTTCTTT; CDR3aa: CASSLSKNTEAFF
abundance: once; d_gene: -; j_gene: TRBJ2-1; v_gene: TRBV28; CDR3nt: TGTGCCAGCAGTTTCGGCTCCTACAATGAGCAGTTCTTC; CDR3aa: CASSFGSYNEQFF
abundance: once; d_gene: -; j_gene: TRBJ2-7; v_gene: TRBV20-1; CDR3nt: TGCAGTGCTAGGGAATACGAGCAGTACTTC; CDR3aa: CSAREYEQYF
abundance: -; d_gene: -; j_gene: TRBJ2-7; v_gene: TRBV7-9; CDR3nt: TGTGCCAGCAGCCAGGTCGGGTTATTCCCTTACGAGCAGTACTTC; CDR3aa: CASSQVGLFPYEQYF
abundance: -; d_gene: TRBD1; j_gene: TRBJ1-2; v_gene: TRBV9; CDR3nt: TGTGCCAGCAGCAACTTAGGGGACAGGGTTTACTATGGCTACACCTTC; CDR3aa: CASSNLGDRVYYGYTF
abundance: -; d_gene: TRBD2; j_gene: TRBJ2-1; v_gene: TRBV5-5; CDR3nt: TGTGCCAGCAGCTTATTAGCGGGAGATTACAATGAGCAGTTCTTC; CDR3aa: CASSLLAGDYNEQFF
abundance: -; d_gene: TRBD1; j_gene: TRBJ1-5; v_gene: TRBV25-1; CDR3nt: TGTGCCAGCAGTGACTGGGACAGCAGGCAGCCCCAGCATTTT; CDR3aa: CASSDWDSRQPQHF
abundance: -; d_gene: TRBD2; j_gene: TRBJ2-1; v_gene: TRBV4-1; CDR3nt: TGCGCCAGCAGCCAAAGGACTAGCGGAGCCAATGAGCAGTTCTTC; CDR3aa: CASSQRTSGANEQFF
abundance: -; d_gene: TRBD2; j_gene: TRBJ2-3; v_gene: TRBV25-1; CDR3nt: TGTGCCAGCCCAGCGGGAAAGGGTGCAGATACGCAGTATTTT; CDR3aa: CASPAGKGADTQYF
abundance: -; d_gene: TRBD1; j_gene: TRBJ2-3; v_gene: TRBV29-1; CDR3nt: TGCAGCGTTCAGACAGGGACCTCAGATACGCAGTATTTT; CDR3aa: CSVQTGTSDTQYF
abundance: -; d_gene: -; j_gene: TRBJ1-2; v_gene: TRBV30; CDR3nt: TGTGCCTGGAGGCTTAGTCGGTATGGCTACACCTTC; CDR3aa: CAWRLSRYGYTF
abundance: -; d_gene: -; j_gene: TRBJ1-2; v_gene: TRBV5-8; CDR3nt: TGTGCCAGCAGCTTGGGACAGGCTGATGGCTACACCTTC; CDR3aa: CASSLGQADGYTF
abundance: few; d_gene: -; j_gene: TRBJ1-2; v_gene: TRBV6-1; CDR3nt: TGTGCCAGCAGTGAAATGACTTCTAACTATGGCTACACCTTC; CDR3aa: CASSEMTSNYGYTF
abundance: -; d_gene: -; j_gene: TRBJ2-7; v_gene: TRBV29-1; CDR3nt: TGCAGCGTTGAAGGAACAGGGAGGGATTTCCACGAGCAGTACTTC; CDR3aa: CSVEGTGRDFHEQYF
abundance: -; d_gene: -; j_gene: TRBJ1-1; v_gene: TRBV18; CDR3nt: TGTGCCAGCTCACCACCCGATTCGAACACTGAAGCTTTCTTT; CDR3aa: CASSPPDSNTEAFF
abundance: -; d_gene: TRBD2; j_gene: TRBJ2-3; v_gene: TRBV7-9; CDR3nt: TGTGCCAGCAGCTCATTGTGGGCTAGCGGACTCACAGATACGCAGTATTTT; CDR3aa: CASSSLWASGLTDTQYF
abundance: -; d_gene: -; j_gene: TRBJ1-1; v_gene: TRBV28; CDR3nt: TGTGCCAGCAGTTCCCCCGGGGGATTGAACACTGAAGCTTTCTTT; CDR3aa: CASSSPGGLNTEAFF
abundance: -; d_gene: -; j_gene: TRBJ1-1; v_gene: TRBV27; CDR3nt: TGTGCCAGCAGTTCCAGGGACAACACTGAAGCTTTCTTT; CDR3aa: CASSSRDNTEAFF
abundance: once; d_gene: -; j_gene: TRBJ2-1; v_gene: TRBV30; CDR3nt: TGTGCCTGGATCTACGGTTACAATGAGCAGTTCTTC; CDR3aa: CAWIYGYNEQFF
abundance: -; d_gene: -; j_gene: TRBJ2-7; v_gene: TRBV7-9; CDR3nt: TGTGCCAGCAGCCCCGGGACAGCGGGGTTC; CDR3aa: CASSPGTAGF
abundance: -; d_gene: -; j_gene: TRBJ1-1; v_gene: TRBV4-1; CDR3nt: TGCGCCAGCAGTGACAGGACGAACACTGAAGCTTTCTTT; CDR3aa: CASSDRTNTEAFF
abundance: once; d_gene: -; j_gene: TRBJ2-1; v_gene: TRBV5-6; CDR3nt: TGTGCCAGCGGGCAATACAATGAGCAGTTCTTC; CDR3aa: CASGQYNEQFF
abundance: -; d_gene: -; j_gene: TRBJ2-1; v_gene: TRBV6-4; CDR3nt: TGTGCCAGCAGTGACATGCGGGGAAGCTCCTACAATGAGCAGTTCTTC; CDR3aa: CASSDMRGSSYNEQFF
abundance: -; d_gene: -; j_gene: TRBJ2-7; v_gene: TRBV27; CDR3nt: TGTGCCAGCAGTTCAGGGGCGTACGAGCAGTACTTC; CDR3aa: CASSSGAYEQYF
abundance: -; d_gene: TRBD2; j_gene: TRBJ2-3; v_gene: TRBV7-3; CDR3nt: TGTGCCAGCAGCCCAGGACTAGCGGGAAGCACAGATACGCAGTATTTT; CDR3aa: CASSPGLAGSTDTQYF
abundance: -; d_gene: -; j_gene: TRBJ1-5; v_gene: TRBV27; CDR3nt: TGTGCCAGCAGAACACAGGGTTTCGATCAGCCCCAGCATTTT; CDR3aa: CASRTQGFDQPQHF